The 29 T cell receptor beta chains below all came from one sample that was sequenced in a study. One entry per CDR3 protein, called by TCRdb with MiXCR from the RT-PCR reads. The sample lists hundreds of thousands of distinct CDR3 sequences, more than 13% seen once, with around 3.3% in the top ten. Material for sequencing was memory CD4+ T cells from blood. Every receptor here comes from a female donor in good health, serving as a healthy control.

The gene calls are TRBV5-1 and TRBJ2-1, with 10 bases identical to TRBD2. The CDR3 is 17 amino acids. Per the germline V gene, CDR1 is SGHRS and CDR2 is YFSETQ. V shed 2 bases, J shed 2 bases, and the junction held 7 bases outside the gene matches. The CDR3 DNA sequence: TGCGCCAGCAGCTTAGCAACTAGCGGGAAGACCTACAATGAGCAGTTCTTC. Its protein is CASSLATSGKTYNEQFF.

The CDR3 DNA reads TGTGCCAGCAGCTTCCAGACACGACCCCTCCACTTT. Its translation is CASSFQTRPLHF. The chain uses TRBV5-6 and TRBJ1-6; D is unresolved. V shed 2 bases and J shed 12 bases, with 9 bases lying between them. The CDR3 consists of 12 residues. Germline lookup yields CDR1 SGHDT and CDR2 YYEEEE.

This clonotype was counted ten times or more. The CDR3 region is CASSFWGNSPLHF. Here the CDR3 DNA reads TGTGCCAGCAGCTTTTGGGGGAACTCACCCCTCCACTTT. The rearrangement uses TRBV21-1 and TRBJ1-6; no check of the table's D call, TRBD1, against the DNA was made. TRBV21-1 is assigned pseudogene status. This CDR3 has 13 residues.

The gene calls are TRBV6-1 and TRBJ1-2; D remains unclear. V was shortened by 4 bases and J by 7 bases, with 10 bases between the two germline ends. The CDR3 runs 12 residues. CDR1 and CDR2 (germline): MNHNS, SASEGT. In DNA, the CDR3 is TGTGCCAGCAGTGTCCGAGCGCGTGGCTACACCTTC. Protein product: CASSVRARGYTF.

A few counts support this clonotype. This chain links TRBV20-1 with TRBJ2-2; 9 bases are a match to TRBD2. V was pared by 5 bases and J by 7 bases, with 8 bases of the junction left unmatched. CDR3 length: 14 amino acids. The germline gives CDR1 DFQATT, CDR2 SNEGSKA (reference sequence). The CDR3 region is CSASPLAGIGELFF. The CDR3 region has the DNA TGCAGTGCTTCGCCCCTAGCGGGGATCGGGGAGCTGTTTTTT.

This clonotype was recorded a few times. The chain has TRBV12-3 or TRBV12-4 and TRBJ2-3; no definite D call. V lost 6 bases to trimming and J lost 7 bases, with 11 bases between them. The CDR3 consists of 12 residues. The CDR3 nucleotides read TGTGCCAGCAGCCAACAGTCGAATACGCAGTATTTT. Its translation: CASSQQSNTQYF.

This clonotype was observed a few times. This chain links TRBV7-2 with TRBJ1-4; TRBD1 aligns across 8 bases. The length of the CDR3 is 14 residues. Unmatched junction bases numbered 7, after V lost 5 bases and J lost 8 bases. The germline gives CDR1 SGHTA, CDR2 FQGNSA. The DNA for the CDR3 is TGTGCCAGCAGCCTGGACAGGGCGGGAGAAAAACTGTTTTTT. Translation: CASSLDRAGEKLFF.

This sequence joins TRBV7-2 and TRBJ2-6; perhaps TRBD1 as D (5 bases). V lost 1 base to trimming and J lost 4 bases, with 14 bases between them. The CDR3 spans 17 residues. The germline gives CDR1 SGHTA, CDR2 FQGNSA. The CDR3 DNA follows: TGTGCCAGCAGCTTAGTCGCGGTCAGGGAAGGGGCCAACGTCCTGACTTTC. Translation gives CASSLVAVREGANVLTF.

Here the CDR3 reads CASSLMTANEQFF. DNA of the CDR3: TGTGCCAGCAGCTTAATGACAGCAAATGAGCAGTTCTTC. The genes are TRBV7-8 and TRBJ2-1; a weak D match, TRBD1 (5 bases). The CDR3 runs 13 residues. The V gene lost 2 bases and the J gene lost 7 bases, with 9 bases spanning the gap. Germline CDR1 reads SGHVS; CDR2 reads FQNEAQ.

The V and J genes are TRBV12-3 or TRBV12-4 and TRBJ1-3, with D maybe TRBD1 (5 bases). Trimming removed 3 bases from V and 4 bases from J, with 7 bases in between. The CDR3 extends over 13 amino acids. In DNA form, the CDR3 reads TGTGCCAGCAGTTTTAAGGGGGGAAACACCATATATTTT. Translation: CASSFKGGNTIYF.

The chain has TRBV5-6 and TRBJ2-3; the match to TRBD2 covers 12 bases. Germline CDR1 reads SGHDT; CDR2 reads YYEEEE. The CDR3 consists of 15 residues. Unmatched junction bases numbered 9, after V lost 5 bases and J lost 8 bases. The CDR3 loop is CASRVLAGGRGTQYF. CDR3 nucleotides: TGTGCCAGCAGGGTACTAGCGGGGGGCCGGGGTACGCAGTATTTT.

The chain links TRBV12-3 or TRBV12-4 to TRBJ1-2; no firm D call. Trimming left V 3 bases short and J 6 bases short, with 14 bases between. The CDR3 sequence is 14 residues long. The CDR3 region has the DNA TGTGCCAGCAGTTTGATAGCTGGGTCGAATGGCTACACCTTC. Its translation: CASSLIAGSNGYTF.

The chain carries TRBV10-2 and TRBJ2-3, with unresolved D. Germline CDR1 WSHSY, CDR2 SAAADI. The ends were cut back, 2 bases at V and 4 bases at J, with 13 bases in the middle. This CDR3 is built from 15 residues. This CDR3 reads CASSESFSQADTQYF. The CDR3 DNA reads as TGCGCCAGCAGTGAGAGTTTTAGTCAGGCAGATACGCAGTATTTT.

This clonotype was seen repeatedly, ten times or more. The chain carries TRBV7-3 and TRBJ2-6; D uncertain. The germline V and J ends were trimmed by 5 bases and 4 bases, with 12 bases remaining between them. CDR3 length: 15 residues. Germline V gives CDR1 SGHTA, CDR2 FQGTGA. The CDR3: CASSKGSGGANVLTF. The CDR3 nucleotides read TGTGCCAGCAGCAAAGGGTCAGGCGGGGCCAACGTCCTGACTTTC. Filled out from reference TRBV7-3 and TRBJ2-6, the complete variable domain reads GAGVSQTPSNKVTEKGKYVELRCDPISGHTALYWYRQSLGQGPEFLIYFQGTGAADDSGLPNDRFFAVRPEGSVSTLKIQRTERGDSAVYLCASSKGSGGANVLTFGAGSRLTVL.

This clonotype was recorded many times. J is TRBJ1-2 and V is TRBV6-5; TRBD1 matches at 9 bases. V lost 5 bases, J lost 6 bases, and 7 bases stayed unmatched. The CDR3 sequence is 14 residues long. The germline CDR1 and CDR2 sequences are MNHEY and SVGAGI. CDR3 nucleotide sequence: TGTGCCAGCAGTCCCCGACAGGGGGTCAATGGCTACACCTTC. Translation: CASSPRQGVNGYTF.

On this clonotype: The junction and the germline gene differ at one end; a read error may be behind it. This chain links TRBV10-3 with TRBJ1-6, with 8 bases fitting TRBD1. In germline, CDR1 is ENHRY, CDR2 SYGVKD. This CDR3 is 14 amino acids long. The CDR3 sequence is CAIRAGTGEPPFHF. DNA of the CDR3: TGTGCCATCAGGGCCGGGACAGGAGAGCCACCCTTCCACTTT.

This chain connects TRBV28 to TRBJ2-2; possibly TRBD1 for D (6 bases). Trimming took off 5 bases at V and 5 bases at J, with 15 bases between the two ends. Germline loops: CDR1 MDHEN, CDR2 SYDVKM. This CDR3 has 15 amino acids. CDR3 region: CASSPGGRGTGELFF. For the CDR3, the DNA is TGTGCCAGCAGTCCGGGCGGCAGGGGAACCGGGGAGCTGTTTTTT.

To note about this clonotype: With a much larger clone just one base away, this may be a read error. This sequence joins TRBV5-5 and TRBJ1-5; D remains ambiguous. Trimming stripped 2 bases from V and 4 bases from J, with 7 bases between. Germline V CDR1 and CDR2: SGHKS, YYEKEE (reference sequence). The CDR3 length is 13 residues. CDR3 in DNA: TGTGCCAGCAGCTTATTACAGAATCAGCCCCAGCATTTT. It codes for CASSLLQNQPQHF.

The CDR3 region is CASSLGTGDGSTDTQYF. The CDR3 region has the DNA TGCGCCAGCAGCTTGGGGACAGGGGACGGTAGTACAGATACGCAGTATTTT. V is TRBV5-1 and J is TRBJ2-3; the match to TRBD1 covers 9 bases. Germline loops: CDR1 SGHRS, CDR2 YFSETQ. The CDR3 has 17 amino acids. V shed 0 bases, J shed 3 bases, and the junction held 8 bases outside the gene matches.

This clonotype was observed a handful of times. The rearrangement uses TRBV29-1 and TRBJ2-3; D remains unclear. The CDR3 has 14 amino acids. Deletions cut 2 bases from V and 3 bases from J, with 12 bases between. Germline V CDR1 and CDR2: SQVTM, ANQGSEA. CDR3 DNA sequence: TGCAGCGTTGAAATGGGCCTGGGGACAGATACGCAGTATTTT. Translating it yields CSVEMGLGTDTQYF.

This clonotype showed up many times. The rearrangement joins TRBV12-3 or TRBV12-4 to TRBJ2-1, with D hard to call. V shed 3 bases and J shed 12 bases, with 15 bases lying between them. The CDR3 has 13 amino acids. The CDR3 is CASSFGPRGVQFF. The CDR3 DNA is TGTGCCAGCAGTTTTGGCCCCCGTGGGGTGCAGTTCTTC.

This clonotype came up a few times. This chain uses TRBV7-8 with TRBJ2-1, with 7 bases aligning to TRBD2. The CDR3 contains 13 residues. CDR1 and CDR2 (germline): SGHVS, FQNEAQ. Germline trimming cut 2 bases from V and 9 bases from J; bases unmatched to any gene: 4. In nucleotides, the CDR3 is TGTGCCAGCAGCTTATTTAGGGAGGGTGAGCAGTTCTTC. This encodes CASSLFREGEQFF.

The V gene is TRBV11-3, the J gene TRBJ2-3; tentatively, D is TRBD1 or TRBD2 (6 bases each). The CDR3 has 15 residues. From germline, CDR1 is SGHNT and CDR2 YENEEA. With 1 base removed from V and 2 bases from J, the gap between germline ends came to 10 bases. CDR3 protein: CASSLGRDTTDTQYF. The CDR3 coding sequence is TGTGCCAGCAGCTTAGGGCGGGACACCACAGATACGCAGTATTTT. The entire variable domain, with the rest obtained from reference TRBV11-3 and TRBJ2-3, is as follows: EAGVVQSPRYKIIEKKQPVAFWCNPISGHNTLYWYLQNLGQGPELLIRYENEEAVDDSQLPKDRFSAERLKGVDSTLKIQPAELGDSAVYLCASSLGRDTTDTQYFGPGTRLTVL.

The chain joins TRBV12-3 or TRBV12-4 to TRBJ1-6, with TRBD1 as a possible D gene (5 bases). CDR3 length equals 15 residues. V dropped 6 bases and J dropped 3 bases, with 12 bases sitting between them. For the CDR3, the DNA is TGTGCCAGCAGAGGCGGGGCAGTCTATAATTCACCCCTCCACTTT. Translating it yields CASRGGAVYNSPLHF.

This clonotype has a handful of counts. The rearrangement links TRBV5-1 to TRBJ2-1; D perhaps matches TRBD1 (6 bases). With 0 bases removed from V and 10 bases from J, the gap between germline ends came to 17 bases. Per the germline V gene, CDR1 is SGHRS and CDR2 is YFSETQ. The CDR3 extends over 15 amino acids. The CDR3 is CASSLGAGTQGEQFF. The CDR3 nucleotides are TGCGCCAGCAGCTTGGGGGCGGGCACACAGGGCGAGCAGTTCTTC.

This clonotype occurred a few times. The genes are TRBV11-1 and TRBJ2-1, with 12 bases that match TRBD2. Trimming at V came to 5 bases and at J to 4 bases, leaving 9 bases not matched to a gene. The CDR3 extends over 17 amino acids. Germline CDR1 reads SGHAT; CDR2 reads FQDESV (reference sequence). The DNA for the CDR3 is TGTGCCAGCAGCCCGTGGACTAGCGGGATGGCGTACAATGAGCAGTTCTTC. Its protein is CASSPWTSGMAYNEQFF.

V usage is TRBV10-3 and J usage is TRBJ2-3; D gene unclear. The CDR3 is 17 residues long. CDR1 and CDR2 from the germline V gene are ENHRY and SYGVKD. The V end was cut by 0 bases, the J end by 0 bases, with 13 bases between. DNA of the CDR3: TGTGCCATCAGTGAGTCCCCCGTGGACGGAAGCACAGATACGCAGTATTTT. Its protein product is CAISESPVDGSTDTQYF.

The V call is TRBV5-1, the J call TRBJ2-7, with D possibly being TRBD1 or TRBD2 (5 bases each). The CDR3 runs to 17 residues. V lost 4 bases and J lost 6, with 26 bases in between. Germline values: CDR1 SGHRS, CDR2 YFSETQ. In DNA, the CDR3 is TGCGCCAGCAGCCAAGAGGGGATTCTCCCCAAATTTAGCGAGCAGTACTTC. It encodes CASSQEGILPKFSEQYF.

The V and J genes are TRBV9 and TRBJ1-2, with 7 nucleotides matching TRBD1. Germline V lookup: CDR1 SGDLS, CDR2 YYNGEE. V trimming: 0 bases; J trimming: 7 bases; junction bases outside the gene matches: 3. The CDR3 totals 13 residues. The CDR3 DNA follows: TGTGCCAGCAGCGTAGAGACAGGGATTGGCTACACCTTC. Translated, it gives CASSVETGIGYTF.